The rows below give T cell receptor beta chains drawn from one sample of a study of T and B cells in COVID-19 patients. MiXCR, run by TCRdb on the multiplex PCR reads, gives a single entry per CDR3 protein. The sample consists of about 8,900 distinct CDR3 sequences, about a third of them appearing once. The sample comprised blood. Receptors originate from a human donor with active COVID-19. CDR3s include the opening cysteine and the closing phenylalanine or tryptophan. D genes are given only for firm matches. Clone size appears in some rows only: once, few, many, or a class for an expanded clone.

V: TRBV6-5
D: NA
J: TRBJ2-7
size: NA
DNA: TGTGCCAGCAGTTTAACGGGACTCTCCAGGGACGAGCAGTACTTC
CDR3: CASSLTGLSRDEQYF

V: TRBV24-1
D: NA
J: TRBJ2-1
size: few
DNA: TGTGCCACCAGTGCACCGAGGGCCGGGGCGGAGGAGCAGTTCTTC
CDR3: CATSAPRAGAEEQFF

V: TRBV12-3/TRBV12-4
D: NA
J: TRBJ1-1
size: NA
DNA: TGTGCCAGCACCCCTACCCACACTGAAGCTTTCTTT
CDR3: CASTPTHTEAFF

V: TRBV6-4
D: NA
J: TRBJ2-3
size: NA
DNA: TGTGCCAGCAGTGAAGGATCCAGGGGAAGAACAGATACGCAGTATTTT
CDR3: CASSEGSRGRTDTQYF

V: TRBV12-3/TRBV12-4
D: NA
J: TRBJ2-5
size: NA
DNA: TGTGCCAGCAGACTAACAGGGATGGAGGCCCAGTACTTC
CDR3: CASRLTGMEAQYF

V: TRBV12-3/TRBV12-4
D: NA
J: TRBJ1-2
size: NA
DNA: TGTGCCAGCAGGGACAGCTTTTTCTATGGCTACACCTTC
CDR3: CASRDSFFYGYTF

V: TRBV29-1
D: TRBD1
J: TRBJ2-1
size: medium-sized
DNA: TGCAGCGTATTGGCGACAGGGATAAATGAGCAGTTCTTC
CDR3: CSVLATGINEQFF

V: TRBV6-6
D: TRBD2
J: TRBJ2-3
size: NA
DNA: TGTGCCAGCCGGGGAGGCGGGGGGGCGGCAGATACGCAGTATTTT
CDR3: CASRGGGGAADTQYF

V: TRBV18
D: NA
J: TRBJ2-1
size: NA
DNA: TGTGCCAGCTCACCACCCCAGCCCTACAATGAGCAGTTCTTC
CDR3: CASSPPQPYNEQFF

V: TRBV6-5
D: TRBD1
J: TRBJ1-2
size: NA
DNA: TGTGCCAGCAGGGGACAGGGTGTCCAGAAAGGTGGCTACACCTTC
CDR3: CASRGQGVQKGGYTF

V: TRBV20-1
D: NA
J: TRBJ1-1
size: NA
DNA: TGCAGTGCTACGGACGGTCAGGTGGCTTTCTTT
CDR3: CSATDGQVAFF

V: TRBV27
D: NA
J: TRBJ1-5
size: NA
DNA: TGTGCCAGCAGTCCGGCTTGGGGGAAAGGGAGCAATCAGCCCCAGCATTTT
CDR3: CASSPAWGKGSNQPQHF

V: TRBV29-1
D: TRBD1
J: TRBJ1-4
size: NA
DNA: TGCAGCGTTGCGGCCGGGACAGTGCCGCCTAATGAAAAACTGTTTTTT
CDR3: CSVAAGTVPPNEKLFF

V: TRBV6-5
D: TRBD1
J: TRBJ1-1
size: few
DNA: TGTGCCAGCAGTAGACAGGGGGCGAGTGAAGCTTTCTTT
CDR3: CASSRQGASEAFF

V: TRBV11-3
D: NA
J: TRBJ1-1
size: NA
DNA: TGTGCCAGCAGCTTCGACGGCCCCACTGAAGCTTTCTTT
CDR3: CASSFDGPTEAFF

V: TRBV7-2
D: NA
J: TRBJ2-3
size: NA
DNA: TGTGCCAGCAGCTTGGAAAGGGTCACAGATACGCAGTATTTT
CDR3: CASSLERVTDTQYF

V: TRBV7-6
D: NA
J: TRBJ2-5
size: NA
DNA: TGTGCCAGCAGCTTAGGGGGGGGCTGGGAGACCCAGTACTTC
CDR3: CASSLGGGWETQYF

V: TRBV6-5
D: NA
J: TRBJ1-6
size: NA
DNA: TGTGCCAGCAGTTACTCGGGGGCACCCCTCCACTTT
CDR3: CASSYSGAPLHF

V: TRBV24-1
D: TRBD1
J: TRBJ1-2
size: NA
DNA: TGTGCGTCGGGACAGGGGAGCTATGGCTACACCTTC
CDR3: CASGQGSYGYTF

V: TRBV19
D: TRBD2
J: TRBJ2-5
size: NA
DNA: TGTGCCAGTAGTTCAGCGGGAGACTGGGAGACCCAGTACTTC
CDR3: CASSSAGDWETQYF

V: TRBV5-4
D: NA
J: TRBJ2-7
size: few
DNA: TGTGCCAGCAGCGGGGGGGACACTCGTTACGAGCAGTACTTC
CDR3: CASSGGDTRYEQYF

V: TRBV11-3
D: TRBD1
J: TRBJ1-3
size: few
DNA: TGTGCCAGCAGCTTAATCGGGACAGGAGTCTCTGGAAACACCATATATTTT
CDR3: CASSLIGTGVSGNTIYF

V: TRBV7-6
D: TRBD1
J: TRBJ2-3
size: few
DNA: TGTGCCAGCAGCTTGGTCCTACCGGGACAGGGTGGCACAGATACGCAGTATTTT
CDR3: CASSLVLPGQGGTDTQYF

V: TRBV6-1
D: NA
J: TRBJ1-2
size: once
DNA: TGTGCCAGCAGTGAAGCAATTGGTGTCGTGCCTTATGGCTACACCTTC
CDR3: CASSEAIGVVPYGYTF

V: TRBV19
D: NA
J: TRBJ2-6
size: medium-sized
DNA: TGTGCCAGTAGTATGGGGTCCTCTGGGGCCAACGTCCTGACTTTC
CDR3: CASSMGSSGANVLTF

V: TRBV6-2/TRBV6-3
D: TRBD2
J: TRBJ2-3
size: NA
DNA: TGTGCCAGCAGTTACTCCCCCCTAGCGGGCTACACAGATACGCAGTATTTT
CDR3: CASSYSPLAGYTDTQYF

V: TRBV6-5
D: NA
J: TRBJ2-7
size: few
DNA: TGTGCCAGCAGTTTCCTCGGCTACGAGCAGTACTTC
CDR3: CASSFLGYEQYF

V: TRBV20-1
D: NA
J: TRBJ2-1
size: NA
DNA: TGCAGTGCTACCAGGGGGGACCAATCCTACAATGAGCAGTTCTTC
CDR3: CSATRGDQSYNEQFF

V: TRBV18
D: TRBD2
J: TRBJ2-1
size: few
DNA: TGTGCCAGCTCACCGACTAGCGGGGGCAACAATGAGCAGTTCTTC
CDR3: CASSPTSGGNNEQFF

V: TRBV6-2/TRBV6-3
D: NA
J: TRBJ2-7
size: NA
DNA: TGTGCCAGCAGTTCACCCAGGGACGGTACCTACGAGCAGTACTTC
CDR3: CASSSPRDGTYEQYF

V: TRBV5-4
D: NA
J: TRBJ1-3
size: few
DNA: TGTGCCAGCAGCTTGGGACAAGGACTGAACACCATATATTTT
CDR3: CASSLGQGLNTIYF

V: TRBV27
D: TRBD2
J: TRBJ2-5
size: few
DNA: TGTGCCAGCAGGGCTAGCGGGGGGGCCGGGGAGACCCAGTACTTC
CDR3: CASRASGGAGETQYF